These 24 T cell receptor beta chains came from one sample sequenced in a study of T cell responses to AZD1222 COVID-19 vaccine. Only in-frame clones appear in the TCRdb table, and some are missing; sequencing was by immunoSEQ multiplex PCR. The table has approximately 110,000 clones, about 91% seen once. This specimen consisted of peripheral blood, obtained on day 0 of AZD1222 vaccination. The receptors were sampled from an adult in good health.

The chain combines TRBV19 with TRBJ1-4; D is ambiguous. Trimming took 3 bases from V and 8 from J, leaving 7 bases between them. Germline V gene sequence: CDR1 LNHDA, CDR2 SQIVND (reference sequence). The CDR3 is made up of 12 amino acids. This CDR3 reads CASSMDREKLFF. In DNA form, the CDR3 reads TGTGCCAGTAGTATGGATCGAGAAAAACTGTTTTTT.

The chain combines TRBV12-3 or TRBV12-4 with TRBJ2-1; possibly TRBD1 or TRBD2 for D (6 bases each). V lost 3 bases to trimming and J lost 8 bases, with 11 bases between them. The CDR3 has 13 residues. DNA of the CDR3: TGTGCCAGCAGTTTCTACGGGGGCGATGAGCAGTTCTTC. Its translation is CASSFYGGDEQFF.

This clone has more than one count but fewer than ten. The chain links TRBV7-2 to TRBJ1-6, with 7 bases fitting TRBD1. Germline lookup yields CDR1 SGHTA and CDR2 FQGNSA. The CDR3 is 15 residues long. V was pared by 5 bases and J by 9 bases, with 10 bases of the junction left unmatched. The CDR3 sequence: CASSPPGQMSSPLHF. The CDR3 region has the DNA TGTGCCAGCAGCCCCCCGGGACAGATGAGTTCACCCCTCCACTTT. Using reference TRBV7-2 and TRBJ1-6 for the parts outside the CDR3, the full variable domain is GAGVSQSPSNKVTEKGKDVELRCDPISGHTALYWYRQSLGQGLEFLIYFQGNSAPDKSGLPSDRFSAERTGGSVSTLTIQRTQQEDSAVYLCASSPPGQMSSPLHFGNGTRLTVT.

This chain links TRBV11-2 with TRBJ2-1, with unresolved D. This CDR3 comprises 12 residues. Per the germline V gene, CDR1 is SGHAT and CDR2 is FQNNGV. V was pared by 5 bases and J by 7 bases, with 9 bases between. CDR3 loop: CASSPTANEQFF. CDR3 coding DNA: TGTGCCAGCAGCCCCACAGCGAATGAGCAGTTCTTC.

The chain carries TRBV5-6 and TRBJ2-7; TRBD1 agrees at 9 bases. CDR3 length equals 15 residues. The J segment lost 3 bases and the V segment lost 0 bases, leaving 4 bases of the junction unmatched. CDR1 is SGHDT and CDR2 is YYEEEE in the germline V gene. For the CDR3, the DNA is TGTGCCAGCAGCTTGGAGTTGACAGGGGGCTACGAGCAGTACTTC. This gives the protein CASSLELTGGYEQYF. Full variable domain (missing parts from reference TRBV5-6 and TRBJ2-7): DAGVTQSPTHLIKTRGQQVTLRCSPKSGHDTVSWYQQALGQGPQFIFQYYEEEERQRGNFPDRFSGHQFPNYSSELNVNALLLGDSALYLCASSLELTGGYEQYFGPGTRLTVT.

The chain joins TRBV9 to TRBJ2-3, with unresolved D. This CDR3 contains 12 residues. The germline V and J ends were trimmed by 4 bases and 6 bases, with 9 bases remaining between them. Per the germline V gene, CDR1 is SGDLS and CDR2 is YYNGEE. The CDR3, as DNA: TGTGCCAGCAGCCTTTATGGGGATACGCAGTATTTT. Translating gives CASSLYGDTQYF.

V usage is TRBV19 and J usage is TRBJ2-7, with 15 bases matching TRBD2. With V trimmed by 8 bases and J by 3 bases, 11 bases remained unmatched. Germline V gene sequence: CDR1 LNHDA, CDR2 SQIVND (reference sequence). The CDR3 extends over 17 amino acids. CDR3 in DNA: TGTGCCAGTCGGCCGGGACTAGCGGGGGGCCGAATCTACGAGCAGTACTTC. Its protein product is CASRPGLAGGRIYEQYF.

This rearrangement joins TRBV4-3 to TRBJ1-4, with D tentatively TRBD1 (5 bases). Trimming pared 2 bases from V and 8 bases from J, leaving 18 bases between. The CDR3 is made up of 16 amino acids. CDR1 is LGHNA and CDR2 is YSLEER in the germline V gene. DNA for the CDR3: TGCGCCAGCAGCCAATCTTCCCCGGGGCCGGGGGAAAAACTGTTTTTT. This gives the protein CASSQSSPGPGEKLFF.

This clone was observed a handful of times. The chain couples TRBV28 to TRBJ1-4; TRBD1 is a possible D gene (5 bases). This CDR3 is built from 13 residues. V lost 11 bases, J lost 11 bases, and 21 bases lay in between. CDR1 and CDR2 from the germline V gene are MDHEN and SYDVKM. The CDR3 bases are TGTGCCTGCGTCGGGGGGACCTTAGGGAAACTGTTTTTT. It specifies CACVGGTLGKLFF.

The CDR3 loop is CASSHFPPGTGTGNTIYF. The CDR3 DNA is TGTGCCAGCAGCCATTTCCCCCCCGGGACAGGGACTGGAAACACCATATATTTT. The chain combines TRBV7-2 with TRBJ1-3; 9 positions match TRBD1. CDR3 length: 18 residues. Trimming removed 5 bases from V and 2 bases from J; junction bases left unmatched: 13. Germline V lookup: CDR1 SGHTA, CDR2 FQGNSA.

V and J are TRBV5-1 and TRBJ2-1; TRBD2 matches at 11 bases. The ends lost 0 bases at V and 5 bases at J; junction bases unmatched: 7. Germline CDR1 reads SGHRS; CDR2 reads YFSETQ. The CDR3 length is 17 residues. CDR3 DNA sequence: TGCGCCAGCAGCTTGGTGGCTAGCGGGGGGCTAGACAATGAGCAGTTCTTC. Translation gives CASSLVASGGLDNEQFF.

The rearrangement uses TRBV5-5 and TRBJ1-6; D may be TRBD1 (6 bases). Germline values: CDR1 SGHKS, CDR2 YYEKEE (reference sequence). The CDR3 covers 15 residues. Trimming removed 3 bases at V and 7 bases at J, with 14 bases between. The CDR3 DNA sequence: TGTGCCAGCAGCTCCTTGACAGGAGCGAATTCACCCCTCCACTTT. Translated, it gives CASSSLTGANSPLHF.

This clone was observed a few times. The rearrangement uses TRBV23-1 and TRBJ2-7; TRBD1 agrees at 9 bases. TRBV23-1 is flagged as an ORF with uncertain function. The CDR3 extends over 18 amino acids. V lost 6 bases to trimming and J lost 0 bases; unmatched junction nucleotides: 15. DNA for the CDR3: TGCGCCAGCAGCATGACAGGGGGTATTGCCCCATGCTCCTACGAGCAGTACTTC. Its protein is CASSMTGGIAPCSYEQYF.

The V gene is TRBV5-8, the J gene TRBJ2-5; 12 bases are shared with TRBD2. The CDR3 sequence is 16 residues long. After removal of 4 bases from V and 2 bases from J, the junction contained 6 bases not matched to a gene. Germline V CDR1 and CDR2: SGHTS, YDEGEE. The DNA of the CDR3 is TGTGCCAGCAGCCCCGGAGGACTAGCGGGGCAAGAGACCCAGTACTTC. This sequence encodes CASSPGGLAGQETQYF.

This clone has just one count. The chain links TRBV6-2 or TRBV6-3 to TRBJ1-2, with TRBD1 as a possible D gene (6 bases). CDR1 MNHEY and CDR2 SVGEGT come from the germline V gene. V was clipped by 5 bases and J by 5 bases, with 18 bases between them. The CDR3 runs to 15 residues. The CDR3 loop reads CASSPSGTLSYGYTF. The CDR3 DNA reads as TGTGCCAGCAGTCCATCAGGGACATTAAGTTATGGCTACACCTTC.

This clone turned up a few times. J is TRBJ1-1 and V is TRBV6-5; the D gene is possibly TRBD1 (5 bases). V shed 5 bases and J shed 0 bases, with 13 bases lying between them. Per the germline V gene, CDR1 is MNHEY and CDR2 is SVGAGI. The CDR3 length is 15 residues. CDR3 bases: TGTGCCAGCAGTAACCGACAGAATATGAACACTGAAGCTTTCTTT. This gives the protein CASSNRQNMNTEAFF.

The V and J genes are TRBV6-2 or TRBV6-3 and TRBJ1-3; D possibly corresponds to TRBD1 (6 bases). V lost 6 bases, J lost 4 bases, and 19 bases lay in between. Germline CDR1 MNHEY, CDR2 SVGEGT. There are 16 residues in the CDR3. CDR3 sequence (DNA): TGTGCCAGCAGCCCTTACGACGGGGGCCTCGGAAACACCATATATTTT. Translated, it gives CASSPYDGGLGNTIYF.

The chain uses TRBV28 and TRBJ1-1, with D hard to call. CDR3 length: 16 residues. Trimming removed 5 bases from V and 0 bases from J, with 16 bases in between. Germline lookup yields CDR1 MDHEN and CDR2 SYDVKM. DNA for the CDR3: TGTGCCAGCAGTCCCCCGGGTGGGCAGATGAACACTGAAGCTTTCTTT. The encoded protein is CASSPPGGQMNTEAFF.

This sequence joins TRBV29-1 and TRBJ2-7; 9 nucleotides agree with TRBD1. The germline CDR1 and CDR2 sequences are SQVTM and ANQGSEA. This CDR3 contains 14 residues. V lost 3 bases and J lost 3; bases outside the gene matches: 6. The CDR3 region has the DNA TGCAGCGTTGAGGGACAGGGCGTGAACTACGAGCAGTACTTC. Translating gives CSVEGQGVNYEQYF.

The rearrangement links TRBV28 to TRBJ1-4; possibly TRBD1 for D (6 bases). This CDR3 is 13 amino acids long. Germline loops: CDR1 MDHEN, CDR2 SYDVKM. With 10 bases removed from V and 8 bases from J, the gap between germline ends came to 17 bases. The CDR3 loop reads CATRGRVSEKLFF. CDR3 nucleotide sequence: TGTGCCACCCGGGGGCGAGTAAGCGAAAAACTGTTTTTT. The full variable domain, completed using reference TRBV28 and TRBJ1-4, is DVKVTQSSRYLVKRTGEKVFLECVQDMDHENMFWYRQDPGLGLRLIYFSYDVKMKEKGDIPEGYSVSREKKERFSLILESASTNQTSMYLCATRGRVSEKLFFGSGTQLSVL.

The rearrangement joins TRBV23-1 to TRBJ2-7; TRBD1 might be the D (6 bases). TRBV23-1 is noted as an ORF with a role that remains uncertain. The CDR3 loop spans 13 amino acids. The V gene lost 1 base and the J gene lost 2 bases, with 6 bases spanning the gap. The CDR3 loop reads CASSQWDTYEQYF. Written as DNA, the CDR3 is TGCGCCAGCAGTCAATGGGACACCTACGAGCAGTACTTC.

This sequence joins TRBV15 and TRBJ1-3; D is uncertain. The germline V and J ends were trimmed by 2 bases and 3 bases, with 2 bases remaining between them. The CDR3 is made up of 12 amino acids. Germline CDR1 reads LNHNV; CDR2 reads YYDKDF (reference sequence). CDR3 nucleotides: TGTGCCACCAGCAGAAGTGGAAACACCATATATTTT. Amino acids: CATSRSGNTIYF.

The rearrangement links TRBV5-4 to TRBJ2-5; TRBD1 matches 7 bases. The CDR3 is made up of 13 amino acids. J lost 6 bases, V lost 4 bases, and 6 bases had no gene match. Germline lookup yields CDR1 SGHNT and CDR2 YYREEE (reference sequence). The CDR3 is CASSRGQVQTQYF. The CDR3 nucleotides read TGTGCCAGCAGCCGTGGACAGGTCCAGACCCAGTACTTC.

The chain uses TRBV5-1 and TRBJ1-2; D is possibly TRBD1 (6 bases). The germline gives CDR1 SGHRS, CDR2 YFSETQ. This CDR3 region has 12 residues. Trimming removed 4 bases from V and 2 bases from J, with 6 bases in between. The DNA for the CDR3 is TGCGCCAGCAGCGGGACAAACTATGGCTACACCTTC. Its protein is CASSGTNYGYTF.